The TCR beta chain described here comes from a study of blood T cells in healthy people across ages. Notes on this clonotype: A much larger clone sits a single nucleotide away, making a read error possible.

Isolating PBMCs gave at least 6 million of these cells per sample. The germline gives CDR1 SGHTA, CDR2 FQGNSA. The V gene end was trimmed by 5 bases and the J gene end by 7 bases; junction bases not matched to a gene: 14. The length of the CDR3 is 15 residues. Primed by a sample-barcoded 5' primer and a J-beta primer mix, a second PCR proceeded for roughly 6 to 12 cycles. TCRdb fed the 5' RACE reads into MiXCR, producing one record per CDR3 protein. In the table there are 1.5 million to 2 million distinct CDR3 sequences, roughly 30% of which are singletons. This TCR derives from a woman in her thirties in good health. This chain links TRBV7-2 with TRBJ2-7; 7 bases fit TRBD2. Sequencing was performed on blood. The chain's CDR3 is CASSTSRLAYNEQYF. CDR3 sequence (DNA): TGTGCCAGCAGCACCTCAAGACTAGCTTACAATGAGCAGTACTTC.